These 20 T cell receptor beta chains were sequenced from one sample in a study of Graves' ophthalmopathy and Graves' hyperthyroidism. The authors amplified TCR beta CDR3 regions, and they did so from RNA transcripts for repertoire sequencing. In the first round, RT-PCR was carried out with HTBI primers, and a multiplex PCR formed the second round. TCRdb re-analysed the multiplex PCR reads in MiXCR, keeping a single row per CDR3 protein. The sample shows 400,000 to 450,000 distinct CDR3 sequences, over 20% of them seen only once. What was sequenced was peripheral blood. All receptors come from a woman in her late teens or twenties with stable Graves' hyperthyroidism.

There are many counts of this clonotype. The J gene is TRBJ1-5, the V gene TRBV15; the D is unclear. V gave up 3 bases and J gave up 0 bases, with 9 bases separating them. Germline V gives CDR1 LNHNV, CDR2 YYDKDF (reference sequence). The CDR3 has 15 amino acids. The CDR3 is CATSSIRYSNQPQHF. In nucleotides, the CDR3 is TGTGCCACCAGCAGCATTAGGTATAGCAATCAGCCCCAGCATTTT.

This clonotype was counted at least ten times. V is TRBV6-1 and J is TRBJ2-5, with unresolved D. Per the germline V gene, CDR1 is MNHNS and CDR2 is SASEGT. The CDR3 spans 14 residues. V was clipped by 3 bases and J by 1 base, with 9 bases between them. DNA for the CDR3: TGTGCCAGCAGTGAGGCAGGAGCCCAAGAGACCCAGTACTTC. Amino acid sequence: CASSEAGAQETQYF.

In its sample, this clonotype was seen many times. V is TRBV29-1 and J is TRBJ1-1, with D hard to call. V gave up 3 bases and J gave up 1 base, with 3 bases separating them. Germline V lookup: CDR1 SQVTM, CDR2 ANQGSEA. The CDR3 runs 11 residues. DNA of the CDR3: TGCAGCGTTGATTCGAACACTGAAGCTTTCTTT. Translation: CSVDSNTEAFF.

V usage is TRBV6-5 and J usage is TRBJ2-6, with D hard to call. Germline V gives CDR1 MNHEY, CDR2 SVGAGI. V was clipped by 4 bases and J by 6 bases, with 10 bases between them. CDR3 length: 14 residues. CDR3 region: CASSSTSEANVLTF. As DNA, the CDR3 is TGTGCCAGCAGTTCCACTTCGGAGGCCAACGTCCTGACTTTC.

This rearrangement joins TRBV2 to TRBJ1-1; 12 bases agree with TRBD1. V dropped 5 bases and J dropped 4; count of bases not matched to a gene: 8. The CDR3 covers 16 residues. From germline, CDR1 is SNHLY and CDR2 FYNNEI. DNA of the CDR3: TGTGCCAGCAGTACCGGGACAGGGGGCGGAGGCACTGAAGCTTTCTTT. Translating gives CASSTGTGGGGTEAFF.

This clonotype was recorded at least ten times. The V and J genes are TRBV15 and TRBJ2-2; TRBD2 agrees at 7 bases. This CDR3 spans 17 amino acids. Per germline, CDR1 LNHNV and CDR2 YYDKDF (reference sequence). Losses at the gene ends were 0 bases for V and 6 bases for J; bases not matched to a gene: 10. The chain's CDR3 is CATSRDPVSTSSGELFF. CDR3 DNA: TGTGCCACCAGCAGAGATCCGGTCTCGACTAGCTCCGGGGAGCTGTTTTTT.

This clonotype appeared many times. The V gene is TRBV6-9, the J gene TRBJ1-6; D is unclear. The germline V gene encodes CDR1 MNHGY and CDR2 SVAAGI. Trimming took off 2 bases at V and 7 bases at J, with 6 bases between the two ends. The CDR3 runs 13 residues. CDR3 loop: CASSYVGNSPLHF. DNA for the CDR3: TGTGCCAGCAGTTATGTCGGGAATTCACCCCTCCACTTT.

The chain joins TRBV28 to TRBJ1-4; 7 bases are a match to TRBD1. This CDR3 spans 14 amino acids. Germline CDR1 MDHEN, CDR2 SYDVKM. V lost 6 bases to trimming and J lost 10 bases; unmatched junction nucleotides: 11. As DNA, the CDR3 is TGTGCCAGCAGCCGACAGGGAGGCAATAGAAAACTGTTTTTT. This translates into CASSRQGGNRKLFF.

The chain combines TRBV3-1 with TRBJ1-2, with TRBD1 matching over 8 bases. The germline V gene encodes CDR1 LGHDT and CDR2 YNNKEL (reference sequence). After removal of 3 bases from V and 5 bases from J, the junction contained 11 bases not matched to a gene. The CDR3 contains 16 residues. The CDR3 nucleotides read TGTGCCAGCAGCCAGCTCCCCGGACAGGGTGGATATGGCTACACCTTC. Its protein is CASSQLPGQGGYGYTF.

This clonotype was picked up many times. The chain combines TRBV5-1 with TRBJ1-2; possible D gene TRBD1, 5 bases. The V and J ends lost 4 bases and 8 bases respectively, with 18 bases between them. CDR1 and CDR2 from the germline V gene are SGHRS and YFSETQ. The CDR3 covers 14 residues. The CDR3: CASSIDSGRGGYTF. Here the CDR3 DNA reads TGCGCCAGCAGCATCGACAGCGGGCGGGGAGGCTACACCTTC.

This clonotype was seen many times. Being one base from a much bigger clone, this may be a read error. This chain uses TRBV6-1 with TRBJ2-2, with TRBD2 as a possible D gene (6 bases). The V end lost 4 bases, the J end lost 1 base, and 16 bases lay between the germline ends. The CDR3 is 17 amino acids. The germline V gene encodes CDR1 MNHNS and CDR2 SASEGT. The chain's CDR3 is CASSGPTGRRNTGELFF. The CDR3, as DNA: TGTGCCAGCAGTGGTCCTACCGGGAGAAGGAACACCGGGGAGCTGTTTTTT.

In its sample, this clonotype was seen many times. Germline and junction disagree at one end, which may indicate a read error. The V and J genes are TRBV7-2 and TRBJ2-4, with TRBD2 identical over 9 bases. This CDR3 has 16 residues. The V gene's germline CDR1 is SGHTA and CDR2 FQGNSA. CDR3 protein: CASSFLGGRAKNIKYF. The DNA for the CDR3 is TGTGCCAGCAGCTTCCTCGGCGGGAGGGCCAAAAACATTAAGTACTTC.

This clonotype was found many times. The chain has TRBV5-1 and TRBJ1-3; 8 nucleotides align to TRBD1. The CDR3 runs to 16 residues. J lost 2 bases, V lost 1 base, and 5 bases had no gene match. Germline V gene sequence: CDR1 SGHRS, CDR2 YFSETQ. The CDR3 here is CASSLTATGAGNTIYF. The CDR3 bases are TGCGCCAGCAGCTTGACGGCGACAGGGGCTGGAAACACCATATATTTT.

The rearrangement links TRBV15 to TRBJ1-5; the D gene is possibly TRBD1 (5 bases). The V end lost 0 bases, the J end lost 7 bases, and 10 bases lay between the germline ends. The CDR3 consists of 14 residues. Germline CDR1 LNHNV, CDR2 YYDKDF (reference sequence). DNA for the CDR3: TGTGCCACCAGCAGAGACAGGGAGGGCCAGCCCCAGCATTTT. Its protein product is CATSRDREGQPQHF.

This clonotype was counted at least ten times. This sequence joins TRBV28 and TRBJ1-2, with D perhaps matching TRBD1 (5 bases). Germline assignment: CDR1 MDHEN and CDR2 SYDVKM. Trimming shortened V by 6 bases and J by 8 bases, and 19 bases separated the two germline ends. The CDR3 covers 14 residues. Here the CDR3 reads CASSLPWGTGGYTF. DNA for the CDR3: TGTGCCAGCAGCCTACCCTGGGGTACAGGCGGCTACACCTTC.

This clonotype was seen ten or more times. This sequence joins TRBV4-1 and TRBJ1-1; D perhaps matches TRBD1 (5 bases). V lost 6 bases and J lost 2, with 16 bases in between. Germline assignment: CDR1 MGHRA and CDR2 YSYEKL. This CDR3 is 15 amino acids long. CDR3 sequence: CASRDPMGPNTEAFF. The CDR3 coding sequence is TGCGCCAGCAGGGACCCCATGGGACCCAACACTGAAGCTTTCTTT.

This clonotype was counted at least ten times. J is TRBJ2-7 and V is TRBV27, with D perhaps matching TRBD2 (5 bases). This CDR3 contains 14 residues. V lost 6 bases, J lost 7 bases, and 19 bases lay in between. From germline, CDR1 is MNHEY and CDR2 SMNVEV (reference sequence). This CDR3 reads CASRPGPAAREQYF. The CDR3, as DNA: TGTGCCAGCAGACCTGGGCCAGCGGCGAGGGAGCAGTACTTC.

V gene TRBV20-1 combines with J gene TRBJ2-5, with 14 positions matching TRBD2. In germline, CDR1 is DFQATT, CDR2 SNEGSKA (reference sequence). The CDR3 is 15 residues long. With V trimmed by 5 bases and J by 1 base, 3 bases remained unmatched. The DNA of the CDR3 is TGCAGTGCTGCCGGGACTAGCGGGAGCCAAGAGACCCAGTACTTC. This codes for CSAAGTSGSQETQYF.

This clonotype was detected ten times or more. This chain links TRBV28 with TRBJ2-7; 7 nucleotides match TRBD2. The CDR3 is made up of 14 amino acids. Trimming cost V 3 bases and J 3 bases; bases outside gene matches: 5. Germline CDR1 reads MDHEN; CDR2 reads SYDVKM. The CDR3 coding sequence is TGTGCCAGCAGTTTGGCGGGAGTAGGCTACGAGCAGTACTTC. This sequence encodes CASSLAGVGYEQYF.

The chain is built from TRBV20-1 and TRBJ2-7; 15 bases are shared with TRBD2. This CDR3 comprises 14 residues. The germline V gene has CDR1 DFQATT and CDR2 SNEGSKA (reference sequence). The CDR3 coding sequence is TGCAGCTCCAGGACTAGCGGGAGGGCCTACGAGCAGTACTTC. Protein product: CSSRTSGRAYEQYF.